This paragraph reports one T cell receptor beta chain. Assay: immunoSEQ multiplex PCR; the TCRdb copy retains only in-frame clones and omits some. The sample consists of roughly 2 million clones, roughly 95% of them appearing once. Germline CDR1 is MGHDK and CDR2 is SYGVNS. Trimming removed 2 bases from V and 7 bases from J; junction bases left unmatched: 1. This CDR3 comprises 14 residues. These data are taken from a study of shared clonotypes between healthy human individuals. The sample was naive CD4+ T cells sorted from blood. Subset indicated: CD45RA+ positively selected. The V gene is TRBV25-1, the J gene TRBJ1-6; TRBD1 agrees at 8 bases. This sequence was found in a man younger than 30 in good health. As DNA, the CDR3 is TGTGCCAGCAGTGAACAGGGGGCCAATTCACCCCTCCACTTT. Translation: CASSEQGANSPLHF.